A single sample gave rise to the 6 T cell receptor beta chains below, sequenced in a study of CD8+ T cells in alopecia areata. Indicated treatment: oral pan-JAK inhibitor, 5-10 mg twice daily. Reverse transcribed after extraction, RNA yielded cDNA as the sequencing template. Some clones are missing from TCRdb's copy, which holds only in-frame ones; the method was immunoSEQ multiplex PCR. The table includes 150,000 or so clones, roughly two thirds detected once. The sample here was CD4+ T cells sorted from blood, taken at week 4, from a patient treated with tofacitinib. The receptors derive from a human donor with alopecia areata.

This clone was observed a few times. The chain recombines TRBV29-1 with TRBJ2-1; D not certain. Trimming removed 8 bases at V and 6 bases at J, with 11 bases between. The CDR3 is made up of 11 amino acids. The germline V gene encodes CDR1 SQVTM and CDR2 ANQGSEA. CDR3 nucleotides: TGCAGCAGCCACTGGGGCAATGAGCAGTTCTTC. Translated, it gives CSSHWGNEQFF.

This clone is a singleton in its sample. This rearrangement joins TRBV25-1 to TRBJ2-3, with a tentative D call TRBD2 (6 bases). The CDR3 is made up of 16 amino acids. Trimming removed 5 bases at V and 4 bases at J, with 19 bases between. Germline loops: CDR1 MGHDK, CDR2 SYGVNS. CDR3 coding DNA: TGTGCCAGCAGTCAAAATCCGGCGGGGCGAGCAGATACGCAGTATTTT. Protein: CASSQNPAGRADTQYF.

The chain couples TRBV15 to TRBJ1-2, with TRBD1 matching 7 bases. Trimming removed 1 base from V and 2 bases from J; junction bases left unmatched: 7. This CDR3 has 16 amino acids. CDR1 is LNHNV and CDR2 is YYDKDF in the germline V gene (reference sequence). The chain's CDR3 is CATSRVGTERNYGYTF. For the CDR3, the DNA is TGTGCCACCAGCAGAGTTGGGACAGAGAGAAACTATGGCTACACCTTC.

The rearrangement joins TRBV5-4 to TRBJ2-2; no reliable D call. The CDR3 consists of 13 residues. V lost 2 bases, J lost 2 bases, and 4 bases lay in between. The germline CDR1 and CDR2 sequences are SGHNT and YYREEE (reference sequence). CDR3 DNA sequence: TGTGCCAGCAGCTTTCAAAACACCGGGGAGCTGTTTTTT. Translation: CASSFQNTGELFF. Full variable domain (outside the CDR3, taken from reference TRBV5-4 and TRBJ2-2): ETGVTQSPTHLIKTRGQQVTLRCSSQSGHNTVSWYQQALGQGPQFIFQYYREEENGRGNFPPRFSGLQFPNYSSELNVNALELDDSALYLCASSFQNTGELFFGEGSRLTVL.

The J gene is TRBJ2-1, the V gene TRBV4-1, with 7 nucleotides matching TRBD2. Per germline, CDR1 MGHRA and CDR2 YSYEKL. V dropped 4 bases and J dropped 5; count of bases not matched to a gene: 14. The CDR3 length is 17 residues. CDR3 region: CASSRGGGRYMDNEQFF. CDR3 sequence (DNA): TGCGCCAGCAGCCGAGGCGGGGGACGATACATGGACAATGAGCAGTTCTTC.

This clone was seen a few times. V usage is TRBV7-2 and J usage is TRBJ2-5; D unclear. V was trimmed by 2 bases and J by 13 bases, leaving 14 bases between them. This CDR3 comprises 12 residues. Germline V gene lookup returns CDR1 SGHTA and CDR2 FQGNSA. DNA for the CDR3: TGTGCCAGCAGCTTATCCATGTCCATTTCGTACTTC. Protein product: CASSLSMSISYF.